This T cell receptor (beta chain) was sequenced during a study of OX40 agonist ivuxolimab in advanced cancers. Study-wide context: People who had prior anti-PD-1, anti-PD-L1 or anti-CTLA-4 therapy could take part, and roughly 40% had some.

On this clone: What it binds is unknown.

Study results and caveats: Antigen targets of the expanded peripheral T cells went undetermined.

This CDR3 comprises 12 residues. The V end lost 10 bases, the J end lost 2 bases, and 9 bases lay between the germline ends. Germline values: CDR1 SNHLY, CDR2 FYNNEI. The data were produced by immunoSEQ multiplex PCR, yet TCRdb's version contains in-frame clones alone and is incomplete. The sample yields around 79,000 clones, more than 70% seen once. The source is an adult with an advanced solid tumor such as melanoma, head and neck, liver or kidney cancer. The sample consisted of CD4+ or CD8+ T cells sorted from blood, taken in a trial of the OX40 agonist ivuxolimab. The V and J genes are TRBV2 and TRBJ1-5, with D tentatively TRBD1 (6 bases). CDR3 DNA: TGTGCCACAGGGGAAGGCAATCAGCCCCAGCATTTT. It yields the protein CATGEGNQPQHF.